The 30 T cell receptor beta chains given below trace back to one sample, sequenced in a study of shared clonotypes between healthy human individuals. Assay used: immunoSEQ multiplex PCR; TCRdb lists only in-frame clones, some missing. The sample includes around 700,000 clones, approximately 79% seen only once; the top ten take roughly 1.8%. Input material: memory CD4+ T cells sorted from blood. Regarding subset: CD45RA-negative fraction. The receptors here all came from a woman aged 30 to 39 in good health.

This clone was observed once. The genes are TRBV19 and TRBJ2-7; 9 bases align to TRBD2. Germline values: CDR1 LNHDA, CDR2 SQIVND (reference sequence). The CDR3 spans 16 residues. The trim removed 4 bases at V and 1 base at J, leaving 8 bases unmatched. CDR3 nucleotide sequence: TGTGCCAGTAGTAGAACCAGACTAGCGGAGTCCTACGAGCAGTACTTC. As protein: CASSRTRLAESYEQYF.

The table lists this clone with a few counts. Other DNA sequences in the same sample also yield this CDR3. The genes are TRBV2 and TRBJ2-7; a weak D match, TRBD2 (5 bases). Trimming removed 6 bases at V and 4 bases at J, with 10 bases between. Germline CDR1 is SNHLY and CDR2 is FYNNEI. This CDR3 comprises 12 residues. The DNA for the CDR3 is TGTGCCAGCAGCCGAGGGAGTTACGAGCAGTACTTC. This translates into CASSRGSYEQYF. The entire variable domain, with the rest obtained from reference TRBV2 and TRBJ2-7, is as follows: EPEVTQTPSHQVTQMGQEVILRCVPISNHLYFYWYRQILGQKVEFLVSFYNNEISEKSEIFDDQFSVERPDGSNFTLKIRSTKLEDSAMYFCASSRGSYEQYFGPGTRLTVT.

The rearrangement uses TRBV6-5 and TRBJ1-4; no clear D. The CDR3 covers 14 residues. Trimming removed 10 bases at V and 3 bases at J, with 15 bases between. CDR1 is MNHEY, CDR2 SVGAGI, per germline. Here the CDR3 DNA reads TGTGCCACCGGACGGTTCTCTTCTAATGAAAAACTGTTTTTT. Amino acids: CATGRFSSNEKLFF.

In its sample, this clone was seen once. Here the CDR3 DNA reads TGTGCCAGCAGTCAACTCACTACCGGGACTAGCGTATCCGTTACGCAGTATTTT. This gives the protein CASSQLTTGTSVSVTQYF. The chain links TRBV27 to TRBJ2-3; TRBD2 aligns across 10 bases. V lost 5 bases to trimming and J lost 8 bases; unmatched junction nucleotides: 19. CDR3 length: 18 amino acids. Germline V CDR1 and CDR2: MNHEY, SMNVEV (reference sequence).

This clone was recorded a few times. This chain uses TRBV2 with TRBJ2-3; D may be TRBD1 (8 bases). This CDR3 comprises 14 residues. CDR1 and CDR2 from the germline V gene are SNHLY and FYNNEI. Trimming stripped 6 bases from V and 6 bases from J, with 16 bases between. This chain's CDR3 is CASRRGTGSDTQYF. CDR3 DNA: TGTGCCAGCAGGCGGGGGACAGGATCTGATACGCAGTATTTT.

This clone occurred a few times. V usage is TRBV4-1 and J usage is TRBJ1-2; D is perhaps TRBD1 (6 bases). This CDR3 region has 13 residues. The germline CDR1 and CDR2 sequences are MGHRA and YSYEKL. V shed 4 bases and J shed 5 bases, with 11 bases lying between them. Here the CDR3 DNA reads TGCGCCAGCAGCCTACAGGGTCAATATGGCTACACCTTC. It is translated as CASSLQGQYGYTF.

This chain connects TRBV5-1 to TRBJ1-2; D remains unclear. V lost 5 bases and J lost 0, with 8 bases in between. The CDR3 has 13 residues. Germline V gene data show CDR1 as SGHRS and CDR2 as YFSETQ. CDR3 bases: TGCGCCAGCAGGGTGGGGTCTAACTATGGCTACACCTTC. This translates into CASRVGSNYGYTF.

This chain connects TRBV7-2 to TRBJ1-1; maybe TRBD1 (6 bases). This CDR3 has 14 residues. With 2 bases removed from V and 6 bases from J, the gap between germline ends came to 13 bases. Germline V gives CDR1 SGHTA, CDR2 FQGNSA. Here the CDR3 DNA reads TGTGCCAGCAGCTTAAGCCGGGGGGCCTCTGAAGCTTTCTTT. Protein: CASSLSRGASEAFF. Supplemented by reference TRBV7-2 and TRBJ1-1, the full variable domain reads GAGVSQSPSNKVTEKGKDVELRCDPISGHTALYWYRQSLGQGLEFLIYFQGNSAPDKSGLPSDRFSAERTGGSVSTLTIQRTQQEDSAVYLCASSLSRGASEAFFGQGTRLTVV.

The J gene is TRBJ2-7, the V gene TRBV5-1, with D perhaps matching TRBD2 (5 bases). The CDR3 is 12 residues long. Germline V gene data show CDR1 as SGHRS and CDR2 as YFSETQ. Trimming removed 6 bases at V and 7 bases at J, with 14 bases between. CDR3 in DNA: TGCGCCAGCAAGAGGGATACCCAAGAGCAGTACTTC. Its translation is CASKRDTQEQYF.

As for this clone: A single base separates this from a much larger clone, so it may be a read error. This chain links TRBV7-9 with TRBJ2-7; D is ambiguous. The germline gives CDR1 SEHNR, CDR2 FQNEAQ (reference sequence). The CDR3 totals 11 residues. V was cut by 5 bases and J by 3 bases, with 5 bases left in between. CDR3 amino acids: CASSAVYEQYF. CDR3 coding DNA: TGTGCCAGCAGCGCCGTCTACGAGCAGTACTTC.

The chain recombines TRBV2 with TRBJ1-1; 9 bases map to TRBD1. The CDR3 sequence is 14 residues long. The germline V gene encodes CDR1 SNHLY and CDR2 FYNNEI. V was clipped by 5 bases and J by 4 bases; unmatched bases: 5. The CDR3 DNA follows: TGTGCCAGCAGTACAGGGGGCTGGGGCACTGAAGCTTTCTTT. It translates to CASSTGGWGTEAFF.

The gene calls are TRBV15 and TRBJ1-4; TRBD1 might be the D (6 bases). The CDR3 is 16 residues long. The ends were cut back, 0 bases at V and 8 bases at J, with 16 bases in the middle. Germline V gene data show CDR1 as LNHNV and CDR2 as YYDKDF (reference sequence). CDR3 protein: CATSRDLFRGEEKLFF. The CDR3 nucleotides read TGTGCCACCAGCAGAGATCTTTTCAGGGGCGAGGAAAAACTGTTTTTT. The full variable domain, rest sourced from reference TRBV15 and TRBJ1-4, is DAMVIQNPRYQVTQFGKPVTLSCSQTLNHNVMYWYQQKSSQAPKLLFHYYDKDFNNEADTPDNFQSRRPNTSFCFLDIRSPGLGDTAMYLCATSRDLFRGEEKLFFGSGTQLSVL.

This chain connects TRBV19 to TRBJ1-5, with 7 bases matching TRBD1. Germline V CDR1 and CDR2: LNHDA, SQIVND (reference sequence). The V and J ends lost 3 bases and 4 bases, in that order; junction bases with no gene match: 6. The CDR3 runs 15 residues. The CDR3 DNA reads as TGTGCCAGTAGTATTGACAGGGAATTTAATCAGCCCCAGCATTTT. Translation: CASSIDREFNQPQHF.

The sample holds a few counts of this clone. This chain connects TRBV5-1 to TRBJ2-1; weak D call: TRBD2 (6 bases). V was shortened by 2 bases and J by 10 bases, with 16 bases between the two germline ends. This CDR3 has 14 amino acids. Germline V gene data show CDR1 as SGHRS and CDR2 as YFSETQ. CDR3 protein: CASSLVTRSGEQFF. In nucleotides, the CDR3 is TGCGCCAGCAGCTTAGTGACTAGGTCCGGGGAGCAGTTCTTC.

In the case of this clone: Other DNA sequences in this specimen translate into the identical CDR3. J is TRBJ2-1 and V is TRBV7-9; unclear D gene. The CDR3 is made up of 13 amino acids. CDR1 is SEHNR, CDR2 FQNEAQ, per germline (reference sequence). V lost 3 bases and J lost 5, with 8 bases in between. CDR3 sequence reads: CASSLNRDNEQFF. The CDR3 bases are TGTGCCAGCAGCTTGAACCGGGACAATGAGCAGTTCTTC.

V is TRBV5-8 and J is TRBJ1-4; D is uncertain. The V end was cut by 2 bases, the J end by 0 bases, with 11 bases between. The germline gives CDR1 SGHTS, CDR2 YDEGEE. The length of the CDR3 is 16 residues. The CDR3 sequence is CASSLKRPATNEKLFF. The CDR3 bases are TGTGCCAGCAGCTTAAAACGACCTGCAACTAATGAAAAACTGTTTTTT. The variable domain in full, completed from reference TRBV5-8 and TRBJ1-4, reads EAGVTQSPTHLIKTRGQQATLRCSPISGHTSVYWYQQALGLGLQFLLWYDEGEERNRGNFPPRFSGRQFPNYSSELNVNALELEDSALYLCASSLKRPATNEKLFFGSGTQLSVL.

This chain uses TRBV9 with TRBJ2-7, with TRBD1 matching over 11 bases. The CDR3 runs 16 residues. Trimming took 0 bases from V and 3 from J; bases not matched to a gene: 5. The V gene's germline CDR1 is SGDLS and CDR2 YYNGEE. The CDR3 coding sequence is TGTGCCAGCAGCGTAGGGGGACAGGGGGTAAACTACGAGCAGTACTTC. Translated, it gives CASSVGGQGVNYEQYF.

The CDR3 DNA follows: TGTGCCAGTAGTATCCTCGGCGGGAACTATGGCTACACCTTC. Translation gives CASSILGGNYGYTF. This chain links TRBV19 with TRBJ1-2; D not certain. Germline CDR1 reads LNHDA; CDR2 reads SQIVND (reference sequence). The CDR3 extends over 14 amino acids. Trimming took 3 bases from V and 2 from J, leaving 10 bases between them.

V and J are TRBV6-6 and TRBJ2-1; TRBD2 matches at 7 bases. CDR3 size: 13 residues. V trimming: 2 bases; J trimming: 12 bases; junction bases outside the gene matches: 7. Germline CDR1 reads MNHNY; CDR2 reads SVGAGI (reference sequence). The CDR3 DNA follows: TGTGCCAGCAGTTACCTATTGGGGGGGGTGCAGTTCTTC. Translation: CASSYLLGGVQFF.

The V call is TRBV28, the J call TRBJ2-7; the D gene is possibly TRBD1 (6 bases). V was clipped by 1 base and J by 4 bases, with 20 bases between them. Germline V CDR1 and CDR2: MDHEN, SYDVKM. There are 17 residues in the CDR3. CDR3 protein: CASSLFLTGQSPYEQYF. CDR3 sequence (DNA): TGTGCCAGCAGTTTATTTCTAACAGGGCAATCCCCATACGAGCAGTACTTC.

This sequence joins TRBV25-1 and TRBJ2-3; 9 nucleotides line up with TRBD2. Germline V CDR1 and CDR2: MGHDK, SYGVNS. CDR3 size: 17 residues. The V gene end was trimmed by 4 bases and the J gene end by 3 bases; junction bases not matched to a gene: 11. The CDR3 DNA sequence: TGTGCCAGCAGTGGTAGTAAGCGGGAGGCGGGGACAGATACGCAGTATTTT. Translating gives CASSGSKREAGTDTQYF.

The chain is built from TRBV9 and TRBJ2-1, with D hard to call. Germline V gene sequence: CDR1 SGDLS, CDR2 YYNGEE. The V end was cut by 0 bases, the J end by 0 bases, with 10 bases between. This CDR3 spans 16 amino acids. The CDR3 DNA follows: TGTGCCAGCAGCGTAGATCGGGTGAGCTCCTACAATGAGCAGTTCTTC. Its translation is CASSVDRVSSYNEQFF.

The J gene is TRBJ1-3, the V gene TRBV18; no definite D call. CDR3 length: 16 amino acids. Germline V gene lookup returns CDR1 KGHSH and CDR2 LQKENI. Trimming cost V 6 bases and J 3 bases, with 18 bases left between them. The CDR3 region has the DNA TGTGCCAGCTCTTCACCAGGAGGGAACGGTGGAAACACCATATATTTT. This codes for CASSSPGGNGGNTIYF.

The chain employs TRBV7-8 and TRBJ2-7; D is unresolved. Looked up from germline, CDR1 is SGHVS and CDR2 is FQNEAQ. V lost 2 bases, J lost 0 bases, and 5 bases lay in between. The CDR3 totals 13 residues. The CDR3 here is CASSLNPSYEQYF. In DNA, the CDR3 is TGTGCCAGCAGCTTAAACCCCTCCTACGAGCAGTACTTC.

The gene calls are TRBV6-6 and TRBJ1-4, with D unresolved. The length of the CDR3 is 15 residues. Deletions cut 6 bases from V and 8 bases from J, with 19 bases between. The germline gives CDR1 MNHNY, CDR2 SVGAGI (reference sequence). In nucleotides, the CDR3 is TGTGCCAGCAGCCCGTATTCCAGAGATGAAGAAAAACTGTTTTTT. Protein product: CASSPYSRDEEKLFF.

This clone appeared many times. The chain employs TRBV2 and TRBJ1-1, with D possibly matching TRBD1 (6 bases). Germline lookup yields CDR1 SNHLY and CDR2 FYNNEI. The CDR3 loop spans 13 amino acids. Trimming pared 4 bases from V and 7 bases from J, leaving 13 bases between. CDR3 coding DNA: TGTGCCAGCAGTGGGTGGAAGGGGGTTGAAGCTTTCTTT. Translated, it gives CASSGWKGVEAFF.

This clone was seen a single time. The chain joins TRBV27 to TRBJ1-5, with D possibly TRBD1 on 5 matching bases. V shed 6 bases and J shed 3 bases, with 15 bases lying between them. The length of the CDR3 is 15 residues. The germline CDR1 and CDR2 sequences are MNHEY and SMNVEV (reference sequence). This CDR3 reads CASSLQALNNQPQHF. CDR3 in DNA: TGTGCCAGCAGCCTACAGGCCCTTAACAATCAGCCCCAGCATTTT.

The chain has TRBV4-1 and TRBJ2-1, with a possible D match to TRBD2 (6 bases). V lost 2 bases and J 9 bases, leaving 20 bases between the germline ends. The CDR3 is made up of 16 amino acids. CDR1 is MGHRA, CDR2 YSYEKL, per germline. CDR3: CASSQPGSGSYGEQFF. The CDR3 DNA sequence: TGCGCCAGCAGCCAACCGGGTAGCGGATCCTACGGTGAGCAGTTCTTC.

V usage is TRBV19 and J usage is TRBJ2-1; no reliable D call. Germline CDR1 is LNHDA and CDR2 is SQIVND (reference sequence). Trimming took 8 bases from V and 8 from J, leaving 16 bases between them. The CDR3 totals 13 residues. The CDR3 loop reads CASSGPGLDEQFF. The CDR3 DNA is TGTGCCAGTTCGGGCCCCGGGTTGGATGAGCAGTTCTTC.

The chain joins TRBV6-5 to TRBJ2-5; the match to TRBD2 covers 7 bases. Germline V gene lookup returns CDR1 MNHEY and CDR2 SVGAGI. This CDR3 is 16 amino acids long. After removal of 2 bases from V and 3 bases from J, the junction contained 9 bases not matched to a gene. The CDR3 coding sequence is TGTGCCAGCAGTTACAGCCTAGCGGTAAAGGAAGAGACCCAGTACTTC. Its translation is CASSYSLAVKEETQYF.